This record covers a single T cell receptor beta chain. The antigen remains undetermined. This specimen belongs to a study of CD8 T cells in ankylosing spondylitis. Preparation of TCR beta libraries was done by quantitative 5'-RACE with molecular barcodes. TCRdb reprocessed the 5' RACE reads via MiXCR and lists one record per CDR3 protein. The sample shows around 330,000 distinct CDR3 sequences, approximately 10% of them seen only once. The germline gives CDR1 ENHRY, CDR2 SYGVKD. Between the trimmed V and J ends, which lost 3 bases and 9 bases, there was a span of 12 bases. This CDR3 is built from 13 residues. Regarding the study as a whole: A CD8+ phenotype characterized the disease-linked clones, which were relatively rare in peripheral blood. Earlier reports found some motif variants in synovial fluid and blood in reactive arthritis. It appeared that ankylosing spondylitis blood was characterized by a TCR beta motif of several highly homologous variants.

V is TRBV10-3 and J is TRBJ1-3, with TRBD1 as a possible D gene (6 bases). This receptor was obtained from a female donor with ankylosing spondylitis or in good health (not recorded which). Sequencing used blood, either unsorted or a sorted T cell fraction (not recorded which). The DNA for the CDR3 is TGTGCCATCAGTGACGATGAAGGGGGCACCATATATTTT. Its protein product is CAISDDEGGTIYF.